This TCR beta chain was captured in a study of T cells in narcolepsy (dated 2018 in TCRdb). Regarding the study in general: Patients with narcolepsy type 1 or type 2 (NT1, NT2) and healthy control donors were enrolled in the study. Autoreactive T cells targeting hypocretin neuron self-antigens (hypocretin, TRIB2) were sought in narcolepsy patients, and TCR Vbeta sequencing was used to track clonotypes in blood and CSF.

Within its sample, this clone is medium-sized (0.01 to 0.1%). Its antigen remains unidentified. No quality values exist for individual bases; no much larger clone is one base distant. For TCR Vbeta sequencing, memory CD4+ T cells were sorted ex vivo from the peripheral blood of narcolepsy patients and healthy controls. The paper's findings and limits, for the study overall: No sequences matching autoreactive T cell clones were present in some of the blood memory CD4+ repertoires from patients and controls. Plots comparing CSF and blood CD4+ T cell clonotypes from the same patient highlighted HCRT-specific and TRIB2-specific autoreactive clonotypes. According to the report, autoreactive clonotypes were detected serially in the blood of the same patients and of different patients, but not in healthy controls. Patients and controls had comparable numbers of sequenced blood memory CD4+ clonotypes, averaging about 39,000 and 35,000, respectively.

The receptor library was made with the immunoSEQ multiplex PCR assay. TCRdb holds this immuneACCESS table with in-frame rearrangements only. Some clones are missing; in checked studies, unresolved V genes explain under half, and the rest has no known cause. Within this sample are 25,000 to 35,000 clones, with 70% to 80% of them counted one time only. Jointly, the top ten make up roughly 6.6% of the sample. CDR1 SQVTM and CDR2 ANQGSEA are derived from the germline V gene. From the cysteine up to the phenylalanine, the CDR3 has a length of 12 residues. Just CDR3 DNA is preserved here, 36 bases in frame from base 1. Between the V and J ends, shortened by 4 bases and 4 bases respectively, the junction contains 10 bases.

The rearrangement combines TRBV29-1 with TRBJ1-2; the D gene is unclear. The sample was memory (CD45RA-) CD4+ T cells from blood. This specimen's cell subset or site label, per the study, means: memory T cells sorted ex vivo from peripheral blood. The sequence was obtained from a human donor in good health. The CDR3 corresponds to CSVVAQPYGYTF. The bases are TGCAGCGTTGTCGCACAGCCCTATGGCTACACCTTC.